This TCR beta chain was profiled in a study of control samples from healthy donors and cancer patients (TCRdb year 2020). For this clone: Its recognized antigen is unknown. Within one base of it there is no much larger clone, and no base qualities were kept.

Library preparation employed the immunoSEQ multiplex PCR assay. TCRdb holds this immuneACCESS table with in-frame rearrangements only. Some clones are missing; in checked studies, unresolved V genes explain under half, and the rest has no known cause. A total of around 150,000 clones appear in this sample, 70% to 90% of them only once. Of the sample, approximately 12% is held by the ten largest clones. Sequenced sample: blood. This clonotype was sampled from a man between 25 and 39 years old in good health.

The DNA reads TGTGCCAGCAGTGTCAGAGAGACCCAGTACTTC. Its protein product is CASSVRETQYF. The chain is assembled from TRBV28 and TRBJ2-5; the D gene is not confidently resolved. As encoded in the germline V gene, CDR1 is MDHEN while CDR2 is SYDVKM. V was cut back by 5 bases and J by 4 bases, leaving a gap of 5 bases between them. The CDR3 runs 11 residues from the cysteine to the phenylalanine. Of all the DNA, just the CDR3 is kept, 33 bases in frame from base 1.